Each of the 19 T cell receptor beta chains below was sequenced from the same sample in a study of T cell clonality in common variable immunodeficiency. Profiled with immunoSEQ multiplex PCR; TCRdb holds only in-frame clones, not every one. Altogether 44,000 or so clones were found in the sample, and no singletons occur. Sequenced input: peripheral blood mononuclear cells. Receptors were obtained from a person aged 18 to 75 in good health.

Many counts were recorded for this clone. CDR3 DNA, as far as it was read: TGCGCCAGCAGCCAAGACCGAGAGGCCAATGAG. Protein product: CASSQDREANE. The whole CDR3 sequence is CASSQDREANEQFF. The chain recombines TRBV4-1 with TRBJ2-1; D is uncertain. The CDR3 goes on 3 residues after the read ends, and that part is filled in from the germline J gene. The CDR3 is 14 residues long. V was cut by 0 bases and J by 6 bases, with 9 bases left in between. From germline, CDR1 is MGHRA and CDR2 YSYEKL.

At least ten counts were recorded for this clone. The CDR3 end is not reached by the read, which stops 3 residues before it; the germline J gene fills it in. The chain joins TRBV7-9 to TRBJ1-1; 7 nucleotides align to TRBD1. V dropped 2 bases and J dropped 5; count of bases not matched to a gene: 2. The CDR3 is 13 amino acids. Germline V gives CDR1 SEHNR, CDR2 FQNEAQ (reference sequence). The CDR3 bases that were read are TGTGCCAGCAGCTTATCAGGGGGGACTGAA. Amino acids: CASSLSGGTE. The whole CDR3 sequence is CASSLSGGTEAFF.

This clone was seen a handful of times. The read terminates 3 residues ahead of where the CDR3 ends, so the germline J gene completes it. The V call is TRBV27, the J call TRBJ2-7; 8 bases match TRBD1. Germline V lookup: CDR1 MNHEY, CDR2 SMNVEV (reference sequence). Trimming at V came to 4 bases and at J to 0 bases, leaving 5 bases not matched to a gene. The CDR3 spans 15 residues. The CDR3 reads CASSSQGTGSYEQYF. The covered CDR3 bases are TGTGCCAGCAGTTCCCAGGGGACAGGCTCCTACGAG.

This clone was picked up many times. The CDR3 end falls 3 residues outside the read, so it is completed with the germline J gene. The chain is built from TRBV5-1 and TRBJ2-7; the D gene is possibly TRBD2 (6 bases). The V gene lost 5 bases and the J gene lost 3 bases, with 15 bases spanning the gap. The CDR3 has 14 amino acids. Germline V gene sequence: CDR1 SGHRS, CDR2 YFSETQ. The CDR3 region is CASSYLSGNYEQYF. CDR3 DNA, as far as it was read: TGCGCCAGCAGTTACCTTAGCGGAAACTACGAG.

With respect to this clone: The CDR3 goes on 3 residues after the read ends, and that part is filled in from the germline J gene. V usage is TRBV7-2 and J usage is TRBJ2-3, with 7 positions matching TRBD1. The CDR3 has 12 residues. Per the germline V gene, CDR1 is SGHTA and CDR2 is FQGNSA. J was trimmed by 4 bases and V by 5 bases; bases with no gene match: 0. CDR3 amino acids: CASSRGPDTQYF. CDR3 bases read: TGTGCCAGCAGCAGGGGGCCAGATACG.

In its sample, this clone was seen many times. The read finishes 3 residues shy of the CDR3 end, and the germline J gene is used to complete it. The rearrangement uses TRBV18 and TRBJ1-5, with TRBD1 matching 9 bases. The V gene end was trimmed by 6 bases and the J gene end by 4 bases; junction bases not matched to a gene: 13. The CDR3 contains 17 residues. CDR1 and CDR2 (germline): KGHSH, LQKENI. The covered CDR3 bases are TGTGCCAGCTCTCCGACAGGGGGGATGCGGACTAATCAGCCC. Protein sequence: CASSPTGGMRTNQP. The CDR3, in full, reads CASSPTGGMRTNQPQHF.

In this sample, this clone turned up many times. The read ends 3 residues before the CDR3 terminus; that terminus is restored from the germline J gene. The chain couples TRBV19 to TRBJ2-3, with D possibly matching TRBD2 (6 bases). V shed 4 bases and J shed 5 bases, with 22 bases lying between them. This CDR3 comprises 17 residues. CDR1 and CDR2 (germline): LNHDA, SQIVND (reference sequence). The part of the CDR3 DNA that was read is TGTGCCAGTAGTAGGCGGGGACTCAAACAGCCCAGAGATACG. This gives the protein CASSRRGLKQPRDT. The full CDR3 protein reads CASSRRGLKQPRDTQYF.

This clone was seen repeatedly, ten times or more. Read data end 3 residues before the CDR3 end; the end is taken from the germline J gene. The chain is built from TRBV7-2 and TRBJ1-6; D might be TRBD1 (6 bases). V shed 5 bases and J shed 9 bases, with 14 bases lying between them. The CDR3 totals 14 residues. From germline, CDR1 is SGHTA and CDR2 FQGNSA. CDR3 bases read: TGTGCCAGCAGCCACAGGGAAAAGCGTTCACCC. Translated, it gives CASSHREKRSP. In full, the CDR3 reads CASSHREKRSPLHF.

This clone has a count of ten or more. The read finishes 3 residues shy of the CDR3 end, and the germline J gene is used to complete it. J is TRBJ1-2 and V is TRBV20-1; weak D call: TRBD1 (5 bases). V was trimmed by 6 bases and J by 1 base, leaving 12 bases between them. The CDR3 runs 13 residues. Per the germline V gene, CDR1 is DFQATT and CDR2 is SNEGSKA (reference sequence). The CDR3 reads CSAQQEFNYGYTF. The sequenced CDR3 bases are TGCAGTGCCCAACAGGAGTTTAACTATGGC.

This clone has a count of ten or more. The read is 3 residues too short to cover the CDR3 end, so that end is filled in from the germline J gene. The chain has TRBV7-8 and TRBJ2-7; 8 bases fit TRBD1. The CDR3 sequence is 14 residues long. V was clipped by 5 bases and J by 2 bases; unmatched bases: 5. Looked up from germline, CDR1 is SGHVS and CDR2 is FQNEAQ. CDR3 region: CASSPGTGTYEQYF. CDR3 bases read: TGTGCCAGCAGCCCCGGGACAGGCACCTACGAG.

This clone was found many times. The observed sequence ends 3 residues before the CDR3 terminus, with the missing tail filled in from the germline J gene. The chain is built from TRBV5-1 and TRBJ2-1; TRBD2 matches 7 bases. CDR3 size: 16 residues. V shed 3 bases, J shed 2 bases, and the junction held 8 bases outside the gene matches. Germline V lookup: CDR1 SGHRS, CDR2 YFSETQ. The CDR3 bases that were read are TGCGCCAGCAGCTGGGCCCAAGCGGGACCCTACAATGAG. Its protein is CASSWAQAGPYNE. The CDR3 in its entirety is CASSWAQAGPYNEQFF.

This clone was detected ten times or more. The read is 3 residues too short to cover the CDR3 end, so that end is filled in from the germline J gene. The chain carries TRBV11-2 and TRBJ1-2, with D maybe TRBD1 (6 bases). Trimming left V 5 bases short and J 0 bases short, with 13 bases between. In germline, CDR1 is SGHAT, CDR2 FQNNGV. CDR3 length: 15 residues. The sequenced part of the CDR3 DNA is TGTGCCAGCAGCCTTAGCAGGGGAGCTAACTATGGC. This gives the protein CASSLSRGANYG. Given in full, the CDR3 is CASSLSRGANYGYTF.

This clone was seen repeatedly, ten times or more. The DNA ends 3 residues before the CDR3 does, and the rest of the CDR3 is filled in from the germline J gene. J is TRBJ2-5 and V is TRBV9; no firm D call. This CDR3 has 12 residues. V lost 4 bases and J 4 bases, leaving 8 bases between the germline ends. Germline CDR1 is SGDLS and CDR2 is YYNGEE. CDR3 sequence: CASSPPGETQYF. CDR3 bases read: TGTGCCAGCAGCCCACCCGGAGAGACC.

At least ten counts were recorded for this clone. The sequence runs out 3 residues before the end of the CDR3; the remainder is reconstructed from the germline J gene. The V and J genes are TRBV14 and TRBJ2-1; D perhaps matches TRBD2 (6 bases). This CDR3 is built from 17 residues. The germline CDR1 and CDR2 sequences are SGHDN and FVKESK. The germline V and J ends were trimmed by 1 base and 9 bases, with 22 bases remaining between them. The covered CDR3 bases are TGTGCCAGCAGCCAAGGTCTCGCTCCGGTACTAGCAGGTGAG. Translated, it gives CASSQGLAPVLAGE. The CDR3 in its entirety is CASSQGLAPVLAGEQFF. Full variable domain (remainder filled in from reference TRBV14 and TRBJ2-1): EAGVTQFPSHSVIEKGQTVTLRCDPISGHDNLYWYRRVMGKEIKFLLHFVKESKQDESGMPNNRFLAERTGGTYSTLKVQPAELEDSGVYFCASSQGLAPVLAGEQFFGPGTRLTVL.

In its sample, this clone was seen many times. The read terminates 3 residues ahead of where the CDR3 ends, so the germline J gene completes it. The rearrangement uses TRBV23-1 and TRBJ2-5, with 9 bases identical to TRBD2. TRBV23-1 is placed among ORFs of uncertain function. CDR3 length equals 16 residues. Unmatched junction bases numbered 6, after V lost 4 bases and J lost 0 bases. The CDR3 DNA, read in part, is TGCGCCAGCAGTCTCCCGCCTAGCGGGGACCAAGAGACC. Translated: CASSLPPSGDQET. The full CDR3 reads CASSLPPSGDQETQYF.

This clone has a count of ten or more. The CDR3 sequence is CASRETGEESENIQYF. The CDR3 bases that were read are TGTGCCAGCAGGGAGACAGGGGAAGAGTCGGAAAACATT. The chain combines TRBV27 with TRBJ2-4, with 8 bases lining up with TRBD1. The sequenced fragment ends 3 residues before the CDR3 boundary, so the rest is inferred from the germline J gene. Trimming cost V 6 bases and J 5 bases; bases outside gene matches: 12. This CDR3 spans 16 amino acids. The germline V gene encodes CDR1 MNHEY and CDR2 SMNVEV (reference sequence).

This clone was recorded at least ten times. The CDR3 bases that were read are TGTGCCAGCAGCGTAGACGGGGGGGTCAATGAG. Translating it yields CASSVDGGVNE. The entire CDR3 reads CASSVDGGVNEQFF. The chain couples TRBV9 to TRBJ2-1; TRBD2 aligns across 8 bases. The read terminates 3 residues ahead of where the CDR3 ends, so the germline J gene completes it. The germline CDR1 and CDR2 sequences are SGDLS and YYNGEE. With V trimmed by 0 bases and J by 6 bases, 2 bases remained unmatched. CDR3 length: 14 residues.

This clone was seen at least ten times. The CDR3 is cut off 3 residues early in the read; its end comes from the germline J gene. The chain carries TRBV2 and TRBJ1-6; D uncertain. The CDR3 covers 12 residues. The V end was cut by 11 bases, the J end by 9 bases, with 14 bases between. Looked up from germline, CDR1 is SNHLY and CDR2 is FYNNEI. Partial CDR3 DNA: TGTGCCCGACGTGAGGGCAGTTCACCC. It encodes CARREGSSP. The CDR3 in its entirety is CARREGSSPLHF.

This clone has a count of ten or more. The covered CDR3 bases are TGTGCCAGCAGCCAGCGGGGTGAGACC. The encoded protein is CASSQRGET. In full, the CDR3 reads CASSQRGETQYF. This chain joins TRBV6-2 or TRBV6-3 and TRBJ2-5; 7 nucleotides align to TRBD2. Coverage ceases 3 residues before the CDR3 finishes, and the germline J gene fills in the end. This CDR3 spans 12 amino acids. V lost 6 bases and J lost 5; bases outside the gene matches: 3. Germline V gene data show CDR1 as MNHEY and CDR2 as SVGEGT.